This T cell receptor beta chain was captured by sequencing in a study of blood T cell repertoires in COVID-19. Turning to the study itself: Cohort 3 recovered donors had two negative PCRs, clearance, or symptom resolution. Spain, Italy and the United States supplied samples that represented acute and convalescent COVID-19.

Per the authors' pipeline: Reference gene primers were amplified, and this amplification served to estimate nucleated cell counts. Clones were read by immunoSEQ multiplex PCR, and TCRdb kept only the in-frame ones, dropping some. D and trimming come from the DNA, and the V and J calls and clone size come from that table. In the table there are about 150,000 clones, around 80% of which are singletons. The CDR3 has 12 residues. V lost 4 bases, J lost 8 bases, and 11 bases lay in between. Germline assignment: CDR1 MDHEN and CDR2 SYDVKM. Sequencing was done on a sample of PBMCs or T cells enriched from blood (not recorded which). The chain is built from TRBV28 and TRBJ1-1; D not certain. The receptor was derived from a woman between 65 and 79 years old in a cohort exposed to, infected with or recovered from COVID-19 (not recorded which). For the CDR3, the DNA is TGTGCCAGCAGTTCTTGGCCAAACGAAGCTTTCTTT. Translating gives CASSSWPNEAFF.